The entry that follows covers one T cell receptor (beta chain) sequence. The germline V gene has CDR1 SNHLY and CDR2 FYNNEI. V lost 2 bases, J lost 6 bases, and 4 bases stayed unmatched. This CDR3 has 14 amino acids. This specimen comes from a study of human T cells and chemical hapten exposure. One entry per CDR3 protein, called by TCRdb with MiXCR from the RACE reads. The sample lists roughly 50,000 distinct CDR3 sequences; 8% to 10% were seen once. Time point in this sample: patch test 3, about 24 weeks after DPC sensitization. Treatment given: therapeutic diphenylcyclopropenone sensitization with weekly scalp DPC.

Sequences were derived from whole blood, sampled in connection with sensitization to the hapten diphenylcyclopropenone (DPC). The TCR comes from a middle-aged woman with alopecia areata. Some clones in this sample may be carry-over from other donors' samples. The V gene is TRBV2, the J gene TRBJ2-1, with 7 bases lining up with TRBD2. Written as DNA, the CDR3 is TGTGCCAGCAGTGAACATAGGACTAGCAATGAGCAGTTCTTC. Amino acid sequence: CASSEHRTSNEQFF.